Shown below are 19 T cell receptor beta chains from a single sample sequenced in a study of STAT5B mutations in CD4+ large granular lymphocyte leukemia. The assay was immunoSEQ multiplex PCR, and TCRdb's table has in-frame clones only and misses some. The sample lists about 40,000 clones, roughly 76% occurring once. Sequences were obtained from CD4+ T cells from blood buffy coats. Every receptor here comes from a human donor in good health.

The chain's CDR3 is CASRSRDRDQETQYF. As DNA, the CDR3 is TGTGCCAGCAGATCCCGGGACAGGGATCAAGAGACCCAGTACTTC. The chain uses TRBV11-3 and TRBJ2-5; TRBD1 agrees at 9 bases. J lost 2 bases, V lost 6 bases, and 7 bases had no gene match. CDR3 size: 15 residues. Germline loops: CDR1 SGHNT, CDR2 YENEEA. The full variable domain, completed using reference TRBV11-3 and TRBJ2-5, is EAGVVQSPRYKIIEKKQPVAFWCNPISGHNTLYWYLQNLGQGPELLIRYENEEAVDDSQLPKDRFSAERLKGVDSTLKIQPAELGDSAVYLCASRSRDRDQETQYFGPGTRLLVL.

V usage is TRBV19 and J usage is TRBJ2-7, with TRBD2 as a possible D gene (6 bases). Germline V CDR1 and CDR2: LNHDA, SQIVND (reference sequence). V lost 7 bases and J lost 6, with 22 bases in between. The CDR3 runs to 15 residues. The CDR3, as DNA: TGTGCCAGTATTCCCGGGACCCTGGAGGGCTGCGAGCAGTACTTC. It is translated as CASIPGTLEGCEQYF.

The J gene is TRBJ2-1, the V gene TRBV4-2; TRBD1 or TRBD2 may be the D gene (5 bases each). Germline V gene sequence: CDR1 LGHNA, CDR2 YNFKEQ. Trimming took off 0 bases at V and 6 bases at J, with 18 bases between the two ends. The CDR3 has 17 residues. CDR3 in DNA: TGTGCCAGCAGCCAAGAGCCTCCGGGACGATTGAGCAATGAGCAGTTCTTC. This encodes CASSQEPPGRLSNEQFF.

The sample holds a few counts of this clone. J is TRBJ1-1 and V is TRBV19; TRBD1 is a possible D gene (5 bases). CDR1 is LNHDA and CDR2 is SQIVND in the germline V gene (reference sequence). This CDR3 comprises 15 residues. V lost 3 bases and J 5 bases, leaving 16 bases between the germline ends. The CDR3 sequence: CASSIRAGRETEAFF. In DNA form, the CDR3 reads TGTGCCAGTAGTATTCGGGCAGGGAGAGAGACTGAAGCTTTCTTT. The entire variable domain, with the rest obtained from reference TRBV19 and TRBJ1-1, is as follows: DGGITQSPKYLFRKEGQNVTLSCEQNLNHDAMYWYRQDPGQGLRLIYYSQIVNDFQKGDIAEGYSVSREKKESFPLTVTSAQKNPTAFYLCASSIRAGRETEAFFGQGTRLTVV.

The CDR3 DNA reads TGTGCCAGCAGCGGAATTACCGGGACAGGGCCCGGGGAGCTGTTTTTT. It encodes CASSGITGTGPGELFF. The V gene is TRBV5-4, the J gene TRBJ2-2, with 9 nucleotides matching TRBD1. The CDR3 extends over 16 amino acids. After removal of 4 bases from V and 6 bases from J, the junction contained 10 bases not matched to a gene. Germline V lookup: CDR1 SGHNT, CDR2 YYREEE (reference sequence). Together with reference TRBV5-4 and TRBJ2-2, the CDR3 gives the full variable domain: ETGVTQSPTHLIKTRGQQVTLRCSSQSGHNTVSWYQQALGQGPQFIFQYYREEENGRGNFPPRFSGLQFPNYSSELNVNALELDDSALYLCASSGITGTGPGELFFGEGSRLTVL.

V is TRBV4-3 and J is TRBJ1-3; tentatively, D is TRBD1 (5 bases). The CDR3 spans 14 residues. Germline V gene sequence: CDR1 LGHNA, CDR2 YSLEER. Trimming removed 1 base from V and 7 bases from J, with 11 bases in between. DNA for the CDR3: TGCGCCAGCAGCCAAGGGGGCGCATCTAACACCATATATTTT. As protein: CASSQGGASNTIYF.

The chain combines TRBV5-1 with TRBJ1-3; no firm D call. The V gene's germline CDR1 is SGHRS and CDR2 YFSETQ. V lost 0 bases, J lost 4 bases, and 5 bases lay in between. CDR3 length: 13 residues. The CDR3 coding sequence is TGCGCCAGCAGCTTGGAACGGGGAAACACCATATATTTT. It translates to CASSLERGNTIYF.

V usage is TRBV11-2 and J usage is TRBJ2-3, with a tentative D call TRBD1 (5 bases). V shed 4 bases and J shed 4 bases, with 9 bases lying between them. From germline, CDR1 is SGHAT and CDR2 FQNNGV. The CDR3 is 13 amino acids. CDR3 sequence reads: CASSSTESDTQYF. The CDR3 coding sequence is TGTGCCAGCAGCTCGACAGAGTCAGATACGCAGTATTTT.

The rearrangement links TRBV7-6 to TRBJ1-2; D is undetermined. V dropped 5 bases and J dropped 2 bases, with 9 bases sitting between them. The CDR3 contains 13 residues. Per germline, CDR1 SGHVS and CDR2 FNYEAQ. CDR3 in DNA: TGTGCCAGCAGCGTCAGAGAGAACTATGGCTACACCTTC. Amino acid sequence: CASSVRENYGYTF.

This clone was seen only once. V usage is TRBV30 and J usage is TRBJ1-2; D is perhaps TRBD1 (5 bases). This CDR3 is 15 amino acids long. V was clipped by 0 bases and J by 0 bases, with 11 bases between them. Germline CDR1 is GTSNPN and CDR2 is SVGIG (reference sequence). The CDR3 spells CAWSVLGTANYGYTF. CDR3 nucleotide sequence: TGTGCCTGGAGTGTATTGGGGACGGCTAACTATGGCTACACCTTC. Supplemented by reference TRBV30 and TRBJ1-2, the full variable domain reads SQTIHQWPATLVQPVGSPLSLECTVEGTSNPNLYWYRQAAGRGLQLLFYSVGIGQISSEVPQNLSASRPQDRQFILSSKKLLLSDSGFYLCAWSVLGTANYGYTFGSGTRLTVV.

The gene calls are TRBV7-2 and TRBJ2-5; tentative D call: TRBD2 (5 bases). There are 13 residues in the CDR3. Germline lookup yields CDR1 SGHTA and CDR2 FQGNSA. V lost 4 bases, J lost 7 bases, and 13 bases lay in between. CDR3 residues: CASSSQAEGTQYF. CDR3 coding DNA: TGTGCCAGCAGCTCCCAAGCGGAAGGGACCCAGTACTTC.

V is TRBV4-3 and J is TRBJ2-7; TRBD2 aligns across 11 bases. V dropped 4 bases and J dropped 5; count of bases not matched to a gene: 22. CDR3 length: 20 amino acids. Per germline, CDR1 LGHNA and CDR2 YSLEER. CDR3 bases: TGCGCCAGCAGCCCGAGCATCACTGGAATAGCGGGAGGGGGGAATCACGAGCAGTACTTC. Its protein is CASSPSITGIAGGGNHEQYF.

This sequence joins TRBV5-1 and TRBJ1-1; 7 bases fit TRBD1. The CDR3 consists of 15 residues. CDR1 and CDR2 from the germline V gene are SGHRS and YFSETQ. V shed 4 bases and J 0 bases; nucleotides not matched to a gene: 6. Here the CDR3 reads CASSLGGTVNTEAFF. CDR3 DNA: TGCGCCAGCAGCCTAGGCGGGACAGTGAACACTGAAGCTTTCTTT.

This clone was observed a single time. CDR3 DNA: TGTGCCAGTAGTATCGGTGGTAACTATGGCTACACCTTC. The encoded protein is CASSIGGNYGYTF. This rearrangement joins TRBV19 to TRBJ1-2; D not resolved. CDR3 length: 13 residues. V was pared by 3 bases and J by 1 base, with 6 bases between. Germline V gives CDR1 LNHDA, CDR2 SQIVND (reference sequence).

The chain couples TRBV27 to TRBJ2-5; D is undetermined. This CDR3 has 13 amino acids. Trimming removed 0 bases from V and 6 bases from J, with 8 bases in between. Per the germline V gene, CDR1 is MNHEY and CDR2 is SMNVEV (reference sequence). CDR3 sequence reads: CASSLSGRQTQYF. CDR3 bases: TGTGCCAGCAGTTTATCGGGCCGACAGACCCAGTACTTC.

V gene TRBV6-1 combines with J gene TRBJ2-3; the match to TRBD2 covers 10 bases. Germline CDR1 and CDR2: MNHNS and SASEGT. With V trimmed by 11 bases and J by 1 base, 9 bases remained unmatched. The CDR3 has 15 residues. CDR3 sequence reads: CAGSSGGAGTDTQYF. The CDR3 DNA reads as TGTGCCGGGTCCAGCGGGGGGGCCGGCACAGATACGCAGTATTTT.

The rearrangement joins TRBV30 to TRBJ2-1; D possibly uses TRBD1 or TRBD2 (5 bases each). Germline loops: CDR1 GTSNPN, CDR2 SVGIG (reference sequence). The V end was cut by 4 bases, the J end by 8 bases, with 24 bases between. The CDR3 consists of 16 residues. CDR3 sequence: CAWKPRGAFPPDEQFF. CDR3 DNA sequence: TGTGCCTGGAAACCGCGAGGGGCCTTTCCACCCGATGAGCAGTTCTTC.

The chain uses TRBV5-4 and TRBJ1-2, with D possibly TRBD1 on 5 matching bases. Germline loops: CDR1 SGHNT, CDR2 YYREEE (reference sequence). The CDR3 is made up of 12 amino acids. V was pared by 1 base and J by 8 bases, with 9 bases between. The DNA of the CDR3 is TGTGCCAGCAGCTTGTTTCAGGGCGGCTACACCTTC. Translating it yields CASSLFQGGYTF.

This clone was seen just once. This chain links TRBV30 with TRBJ1-3; tentative D call: TRBD1 (6 bases). The CDR3 totals 16 residues. Germline loops: CDR1 GTSNPN, CDR2 SVGIG (reference sequence). Trimming cost V 1 base and J 0 bases, with 13 bases left between them. As DNA, the CDR3 is TGTGCCTGGAGTGCGGGGGCGCCGGGCTCTGGAAACACCATATATTTT. Amino acid sequence: CAWSAGAPGSGNTIYF.